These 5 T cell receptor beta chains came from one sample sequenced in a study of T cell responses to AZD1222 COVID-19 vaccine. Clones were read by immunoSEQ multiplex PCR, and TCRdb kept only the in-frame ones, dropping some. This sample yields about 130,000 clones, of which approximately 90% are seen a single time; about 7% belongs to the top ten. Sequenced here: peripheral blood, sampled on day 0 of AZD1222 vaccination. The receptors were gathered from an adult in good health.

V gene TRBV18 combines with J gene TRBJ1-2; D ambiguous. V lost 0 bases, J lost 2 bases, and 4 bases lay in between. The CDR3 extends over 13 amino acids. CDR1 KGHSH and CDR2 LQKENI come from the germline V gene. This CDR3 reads CASSPPRNYGYTF. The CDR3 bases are TGTGCCAGCTCACCACCCCGGAACTATGGCTACACCTTC. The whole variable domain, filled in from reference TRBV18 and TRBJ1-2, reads NAGVMQNPRHLVRRRGQEARLRCSPMKGHSHVYWYRQLPEEGLKFMVYLQKENIIDESGMPKERFSAEFPKEGPSILRIQQVVRGDSAAYFCASSPPRNYGYTFGSGTRLTVV.

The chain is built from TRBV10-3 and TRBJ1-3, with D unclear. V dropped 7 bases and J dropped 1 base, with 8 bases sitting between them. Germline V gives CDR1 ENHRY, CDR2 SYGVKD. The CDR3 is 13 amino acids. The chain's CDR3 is CAINSVSGNTIYF. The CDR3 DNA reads TGTGCCATCAACTCGGTTTCTGGAAACACCATATATTTT.

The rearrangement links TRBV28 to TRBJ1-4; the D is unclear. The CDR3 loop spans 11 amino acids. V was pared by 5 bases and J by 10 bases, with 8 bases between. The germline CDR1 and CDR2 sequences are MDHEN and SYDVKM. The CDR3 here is CASSTYLKLFF. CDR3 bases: TGTGCCAGCAGTACCTACCTAAAACTGTTTTTT.

CDR3 nucleotide sequence: TGTGCCAGCAGCGTAGGTGTTGGGGTCGACGAGCAGTACTTC. It is translated as CASSVGVGVDEQYF. J is TRBJ2-7 and V is TRBV9; D is unresolved. The CDR3 covers 14 residues. The germline V and J ends were trimmed by 0 bases and 5 bases, with 12 bases remaining between them. The germline CDR1 and CDR2 sequences are SGDLS and YYNGEE.

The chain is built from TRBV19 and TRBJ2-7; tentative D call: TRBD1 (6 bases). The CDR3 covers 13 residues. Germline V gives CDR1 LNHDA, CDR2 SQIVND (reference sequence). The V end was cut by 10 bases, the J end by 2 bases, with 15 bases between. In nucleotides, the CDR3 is TGTGCCACCTCTGTGGGGGCTGCCTACGAGCAGTACTTC. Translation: CATSVGAAYEQYF.